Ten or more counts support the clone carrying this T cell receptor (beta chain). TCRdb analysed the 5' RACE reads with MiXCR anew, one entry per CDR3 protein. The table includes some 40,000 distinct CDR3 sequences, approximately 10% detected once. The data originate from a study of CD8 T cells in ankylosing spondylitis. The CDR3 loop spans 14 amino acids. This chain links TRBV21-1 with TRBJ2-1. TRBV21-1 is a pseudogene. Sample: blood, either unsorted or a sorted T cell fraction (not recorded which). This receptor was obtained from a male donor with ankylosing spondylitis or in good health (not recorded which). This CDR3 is CATNLRGSYNEQFF. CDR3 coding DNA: TGTGCCACCAACTTAAGGGGTTCCTACAATGAGCAGTTCTTC.